This TCR beta chain was sequenced during a study of control samples from healthy donors and cancer patients. Assay used: immunoSEQ multiplex PCR; TCRdb lists only in-frame clones, some missing. The sample holds about 130,000 clones; about 95% are singletons and the top ten take 14%. This CDR3 contains 12 residues. Trimming pared 4 bases from V and 4 bases from J, leaving 8 bases between. CDR1 and CDR2 from the germline V gene are MNHEY and SMNVEV (reference sequence). The material sequenced was PBMCs. This receptor was obtained from a man in his 60s with colorectal cancer. The chain employs TRBV27 and TRBJ2-7; possible D gene TRBD2, 5 bases. The CDR3 sequence is CASSSTGYEQYF. CDR3 sequence (DNA): TGTGCCAGCAGTTCCACGGGATACGAGCAGTACTTC.